This T cell receptor (beta chain) was identified in a study of Ad26.COV2.S vaccination and SARS-CoV-2 variants. Sample treatment: about 20 received Ad26.COV2.S at low or high dose, single or two shots; several received placebo; per-sample allocation not given. Collection of the samples took place on day 63 after the first injection of vaccine or placebo. The CDR3 has 15 residues. Germline V gene sequence: CDR1 SGHDN, CDR2 FVKESK. Trimming left V 0 bases short and J 9 bases short, with 12 bases between. Assay used: immunoSEQ multiplex PCR; TCRdb lists only in-frame clones, some missing. The sample has some 240,000 clones; roughly 89% are singletons.

The source material was peripheral blood, sampled in a trial of Ad26.COV2.S vaccine versus placebo. The rearrangement links TRBV14 to TRBJ1-6; D gene unclear. The sequence was collected from a person between 18 and 60 years old who received the Ad26.COV2.S COVID-19 vaccine or a placebo. The chain's CDR3 is CASSQDYGSFSPLHF. DNA of the CDR3: TGTGCCAGCAGCCAAGACTACGGTTCCTTTTCACCCCTCCACTTT.